One and the same sample provided the 18 T cell receptor beta chains below, sequenced in a study. Using immunoSEQ multiplex PCR, the repertoire was profiled, and TCRdb retains in-frame clones only, with some absent. Counted here are about 68,000 clones, roughly 93% occurring once; the ten biggest clones make up around 4.5%. The material sequenced was PBMCs. All receptors derive from a man between 35 and 55 years old with rheumatoid arthritis.

The V and J genes are TRBV7-2 and TRBJ2-5; D gene ambiguous. This CDR3 has 14 amino acids. Trimming pared 1 base from V and 5 bases from J, leaving 11 bases between. Germline CDR1 is SGHTA and CDR2 is FQGNSA. The CDR3 DNA follows: TGTGCCAGCAGCTTAGTCTTGGTAGGGGAGACCCAGTACTTC. Translation: CASSLVLVGETQYF.

The chain combines TRBV6-1 with TRBJ1-1; D gene unclear. V shed 3 bases and J shed 1 base, with 15 bases lying between them. The CDR3 is 16 amino acids. Germline V gene data show CDR1 as MNHNS and CDR2 as SASEGT. The CDR3 DNA reads as TGTGCCAGCAGTGATGGACCGCGGCGGACGAACACTGAAGCTTTCTTT. Its translation is CASSDGPRRTNTEAFF.

The J gene is TRBJ2-7, the V gene TRBV6-6; 11 bases align to TRBD2. This CDR3 is built from 13 residues. Germline V gives CDR1 MNHNY, CDR2 SVGAGI (reference sequence). The ends lost 8 bases at V and 6 bases at J; junction bases unmatched: 6. CDR3 coding DNA: TGTGCCAGCGAGAAACTAGCGGGAGCCGAGCAGTACTTC. Translating gives CASEKLAGAEQYF.

This rearrangement joins TRBV7-2 to TRBJ2-7; D gene unclear. Trimming pared 2 bases from V and 7 bases from J, leaving 6 bases between. The CDR3 covers 11 residues. Germline loops: CDR1 SGHTA, CDR2 FQGNSA. The chain's CDR3 is CASSLKAEQYF. CDR3 coding DNA: TGTGCCAGCAGCTTAAAGGCAGAGCAGTACTTC.

This clone was counted only a few times. V and J are TRBV9 and TRBJ1-1, with D possibly matching TRBD1 (5 bases). V lost 0 bases to trimming and J lost 6 bases, with 12 bases between them. Per germline, CDR1 SGDLS and CDR2 YYNGEE. CDR3 size: 14 residues. The CDR3 DNA reads as TGTGCCAGCAGCGTAGGCAGTCGAGGGGCTGAAGCTTTCTTT. Its translation: CASSVGSRGAEAFF.

A note on this clone: The junction departs from the called germline gene at one end, perhaps through a read error. This chain connects TRBV6-2 or TRBV6-3 to TRBJ2-6, with D perhaps matching TRBD2 (6 bases). The CDR3 contains 18 residues. CDR1 MNHEY and CDR2 SVGEGT come from the germline V gene. In DNA form, the CDR3 reads TGTGCCAGCAGTCACTCGGGACTGGCTTCGAGAGGGGCCAACGTCCTGACTTTC. As protein: CASSHSGLASRGANVLTF.

The chain employs TRBV3-1 (or the pseudogene TRBV3-2) and TRBJ1-6; D is unclear. Deletions cut 1 base from V and 9 bases from J, with 13 bases between. The CDR3 sequence is 15 residues long. The germline gives CDR1 LGHDT, CDR2 YNNKEL (reference sequence). The CDR3 nucleotides read TGTGCCAGCAGCCAAGTCCTAGGCGGAGGTTCACCCCTCCACTTT. Translation gives CASSQVLGGGSPLHF.

The V and J genes are TRBV11-2 and TRBJ1-1, with D possibly being TRBD1 (5 bases). This CDR3 comprises 14 residues. Germline CDR1 is SGHAT and CDR2 is FQNNGV. V gave up 6 bases and J gave up 1 base, with 12 bases separating them. The DNA of the CDR3 is TGTGCCAGCAGGTACCTCGGGGCGAACACTGAAGCTTTCTTT. Translation gives CASRYLGANTEAFF.

The gene calls are TRBV4-3 and TRBJ2-1; TRBD2 is a possible D gene (6 bases). CDR1 and CDR2 from the germline V gene are LGHNA and YSLEER. Trimming stripped 0 bases from V and 8 bases from J, with 14 bases between. The CDR3 sequence is 15 residues long. CDR3 in amino acids: CASSQDREPGDEQFF. CDR3 in DNA: TGCGCCAGCAGCCAAGATCGGGAGCCGGGGGATGAGCAGTTCTTC.

The gene calls are TRBV20-1 and TRBJ2-5; 7 bases agree with TRBD2. J was trimmed by 6 bases and V by 6 bases; bases with no gene match: 4. CDR1 is DFQATT and CDR2 is SNEGSKA in the germline V gene (reference sequence). This CDR3 region has 11 residues. DNA for the CDR3: TGCAGTGCCTCCGGGGGGAAGACCCAGTACTTC. It translates to CSASGGKTQYF.

CDR3 DNA: TGTGCCAGCAGCTTAGTTCGGCAGGGGCTTAGCAATCAGCCCCAGCATTTT. Translated, it gives CASSLVRQGLSNQPQHF. The chain combines TRBV7-8 with TRBJ1-5, with TRBD1 as a possible D gene (6 bases). This CDR3 has 17 amino acids. Looked up from germline, CDR1 is SGHVS and CDR2 is FQNEAQ. V was pared by 1 base and J by 0 bases, with 13 bases between.

Remarks on this clone: One junction end disagrees with the germline gene, perhaps due to a read error. The chain combines TRBV7-7 with TRBJ2-1; tentative D call: TRBD1 (7 bases). There are 15 residues in the CDR3. Looked up from germline, CDR1 is SSHAT and CDR2 is FNYEAQ (reference sequence). In DNA, the CDR3 is TGTGCTAGCAGCTTAGGAGGGAGACAGGGCGATGAGCAGTTCTTC. The encoded protein is CASSLGGRQGDEQFF.

The CDR3 reads CASGTGQRNQPQHF. The CDR3 DNA reads as TGTGCTAGTGGTACTGGACAGAGAAATCAGCCCCAGCATTTT. The rearrangement uses TRBV12-5 and TRBJ1-5; D might be TRBD1 (6 bases). This CDR3 comprises 14 residues. V lost 5 bases, J lost 4 bases, and 12 bases lay in between. Germline assignment: CDR1 LGHNT and CDR2 FRNRAP.

J is TRBJ2-7 and V is TRBV18; D could derive from TRBD1 or TRBD2 (5 bases each). The V gene's germline CDR1 is KGHSH and CDR2 LQKENI. V gave up 3 bases and J gave up 2 bases, with 11 bases separating them. This CDR3 spans 14 amino acids. CDR3 sequence: CASSPGRLTYEQYF. The CDR3 DNA reads as TGTGCCAGCTCACCGGGACGGCTTACCTACGAGCAGTACTTC. Variable domain in full (rest from reference TRBV18 and TRBJ2-7): NAGVMQNPRHLVRRRGQEARLRCSPMKGHSHVYWYRQLPEEGLKFMVYLQKENIIDESGMPKERFSAEFPKEGPSILRIQQVVRGDSAAYFCASSPGRLTYEQYFGPGTRLTVT.

The chain uses TRBV5-1 and TRBJ2-1; TRBD1 matches at 8 bases. The germline CDR1 and CDR2 sequences are SGHRS and YFSETQ. J lost 0 bases, V lost 4 bases, and 6 bases had no gene match. The CDR3 contains 16 residues. The chain's CDR3 is CASSHRTGSSYNEQFF. The CDR3 DNA sequence: TGCGCCAGCAGCCACCGGACAGGGAGCTCCTACAATGAGCAGTTCTTC.

The chain recombines TRBV5-4 with TRBJ2-1; TRBD2 matches at 8 bases. Germline V lookup: CDR1 SGHNT, CDR2 YYREEE (reference sequence). The CDR3 runs to 15 residues. V trimming: 4 bases; J trimming: 4 bases; junction bases outside the gene matches: 7. The CDR3, as DNA: TGTGCCAGCAGCACCCGACTAGCGTATTACAATGAGCAGTTCTTC. This gives the protein CASSTRLAYYNEQFF.

The chain joins TRBV30 to TRBJ1-1; unclear D gene. V lost 5 bases and J 4 bases, leaving 14 bases between the germline ends. CDR3 length equals 13 residues. Per germline, CDR1 GTSNPN and CDR2 SVGIG (reference sequence). The CDR3 protein is CAWDLSFGTEAFF. The CDR3, as DNA: TGTGCCTGGGACTTGAGTTTTGGCACTGAAGCTTTCTTT.

J is TRBJ2-1 and V is TRBV27, with 13 bases aligning to TRBD2. CDR1 and CDR2 (germline): MNHEY, SMNVEV (reference sequence). The CDR3 runs 15 residues. With 8 bases clipped from V and 7 bases from J, the junction kept 8 bases outside the gene matches. The CDR3 region has the DNA TGTGCCAGCTCAAAACTAGCGGGAGGGCAGAATGAGCAGTTCTTC. This encodes CASSKLAGGQNEQFF.